The rows below give T cell receptor beta chains drawn from one sample of a study of tumor-infiltrating lymphocytes in oesophageal squamous cell carcinoma. TCRdb analysed the PCR reads with MiXCR anew, one entry per CDR3 protein. The sample includes 15,000 to 19,000 distinct CDR3 sequences, approximately 54% of them seen just once. Material for sequencing was esophageal tumor tissue. The receptors were sampled from a female donor with esophageal squamous cell carcinoma. The CDR3 runs from the conserved cysteine through the conserved F or W. The order of the fields is J gene, V gene, D gene, clone size, CDR3 protein, CDR3 DNA. D genes are given only for firm matches. Clone size is shown for a subset of rows, as once, few, many or a class of expanded clone.

TRBJ2-3 TRBV7-6 - - CASSLARGDTQYF TGTGCCAGCAGCTTAGCGAGGGGAGATACGCAGTATTTT
TRBJ2-1 TRBV7-4 TRBD2 - CASSSQRRVGGVYNEQFF TGTGCCAGCAGCTCACAAAGAAGGGTGGGGGGGGTCTACAATGAGCAGTTCTTC
TRBJ2-7 TRBV7-2 TRBD2 - CASSFRAGRGRSYEQYF TGTGCCAGCAGCTTTCGAGCGGGGCGGGGACGCTCCTACGAGCAGTACTTC
TRBJ2-7 TRBV7-3 - - CASSLLAFSYNEQYF TGTGCCAGCAGCTTACTAGCGTTCTCCTACAATGAGCAGTACTTC
TRBJ2-7 TRBV28 TRBD2 many CASSSTSGRETDTQYF TGTGCCAGCAGTTCGACTAGCGGGAGGGAGACAGATACGCAGTACTTC
TRBJ2-7 TRBV28 - - CASSSVGRQGQSRSYEQYF TGTGCCAGCAGTTCAGTAGGGCGGCAGGGCCAGTCCCGCTCCTACGAGCAGTATTTC
TRBJ2-1 TRBV15 TRBD1 - CATSRAGQGSYEQFF TGTGCCACCAGCAGAGCAGGACAGGGGTCCTACGAGCAGTTCTTC
TRBJ2-1 TRBV7-4 TRBD2 - CASSLEWREGEQFF TGTGCCAGCAGCTTAGAGTGGCGGGAGGGTGAGCAGTTCTTC
TRBJ2-7 TRBV12-3/TRBV12-4 TRBD2 many CASSSRRTSDSSYEQYF TGTGCCAGCAGTTCTCGAAGGACTAGCGACTCCTCCTACGAGCAGTACTTC
TRBJ2-3 TRBV7-6 TRBD2 - CASSSGSRGGTDTQYF TGTGCCAGCAGCTCCGGGAGCCGGGGGGGAACAGATACGCAGTATTTT
TRBJ2-5 TRBV7-2 - few CASSKQAQETQYF TGTGCCAGCAGCAAACAAGCCCAGGAGACCCAGTACTTC
TRBJ2-1 TRBV12-3/TRBV12-4 - - CASSFGGSQGNSPLHF TGTGCCAGCAGTTTTGGGGGGTCACAGGGGAATTCACCCCTCCACTTC
TRBJ2-7 TRBV12-3/TRBV12-4 - - CASSLGQNYEQYF TGTGCCAGCAGTCTCGGACAGAACTACGAGCAGTACTTC
TRBJ2-1 TRBV6-5 - - CASNPDGGYYNEQFF TGTGCCAGCAATCCGGACGGAGGGTACTACAATGAGCAGTTCTTC
TRBJ1-2 TRBV6-8 TRBD1 - CARTSRQGGYTF TGTGCCAGAACTTCAAGACAGGGTGGCTACACCTTC
TRBJ2-4 TRBV7-6 - once CASSLAGSEQYF TGTGCCAGCAGCTTAGCGGGTAGTGAGCAGTACTTC
TRBJ2-7 TRBV10-3 - medium-sized CAISESEGFYEQYF TGTGCCATCAGTGAGTCCGAAGGGTTCTACGAGCAGTACTTC
TRBJ2-3 TRBV7-8 - medium-sized CASSQGDPTDTQYF TGTGCCAGCAGCCAAGGGGATCCCACAGATACGCAGTATTTT
TRBJ1-6 TRBV12-3/TRBV12-4 TRBD1 once CACRDSINSPLHF TGTGCCTGCCGGGACAGCATTAATTCACCCCTCCACTTT
TRBJ2-1 TRBV7-4 - - CASSRPPGRWQFF TGTGCCAGCAGCAGACCCCCAGGGCGGTGGCAGTTCTTC
TRBJ1-2 TRBV7-1 TRBD1 - CASTTGQGRYGYTF TGTGCCAGCACCACCGGACAGGGGCGCTATGGCTACACCTTC
TRBJ2-1 TRBV18 TRBD2 many CASSTLAATGGEQFF TGTGCCAGCTCAACACTAGCGGCCACCGGAGGTGAGCAGTTCTTC
TRBJ1-6 TRBV6-6 TRBD1 - CASSVEKGQGYSPLHF TGTGCCAGCAGTGTAGAGAAGGGACAGGGATATTCACCCCTCCACTTT
TRBJ2-3 TRBV7-6 - few CASTLLWGAGDTQYF TGTGCCAGCACCCTCCTGTGGGGGGCTGGGGATACGCAGTATTTT
TRBJ2-5 TRBV7-3 - few CASIRTLQETQYF TGTGCCAGCATCAGGACCCTGCAAGAGACCCAGTACTTC
TRBJ2-7 TRBV10-1 TRBD2 many CASSVGLAGGNGEQYF TGCGCCAGCAGTGTGGGACTAGCGGGAGGTAACGGCGAGCAGTACTTC
TRBJ1-2 TRBV10-2 TRBD1 few CASSTATGQGAYGYTF TGCGCCAGCAGTACTGCCACCGGACAGGGGGCATATGGCTACACCTTC
TRBJ2-1 TRBV7-7 - few CASSLEEATNNEQFF TGTGCTAGCAGCTTAGAAGAGGCTACCAACAATGAGCAGTTCTTC